This T cell receptor beta chain was recorded in a study of blood T cells in healthy people across ages. Peripheral blood was drawn, approximately 9.4 milliliters per donor. As regards this clonotype: Antigen specificity is unknown.

Overall study results and limits: Nothing was known about donor CMV status, and this possibly confounded expanded clonotype changes.

Primed by a sample-barcoded 5' primer and a J-beta primer mix, a second PCR proceeded for about 6 to 12 cycles. From the 5' RACE reads, TCRdb called clonotypes with MiXCR, one entry per CDR3 protein. The sample has fewer than 2,000,000 distinct CDR3 sequences; around 42% are singletons. V was trimmed by 2 bases and J by 0 bases, leaving 17 bases between them. This CDR3 contains 18 residues. Germline V gives CDR1 MGHRA, CDR2 YSYEKL. The source is a human donor in good health. This rearrangement joins TRBV4-1 to TRBJ1-5; D gene unclear. Sequencing input: blood. CDR3: CASSQFGGTPYSNQPQHF. The DNA for the CDR3 is TGCGCCAGCAGCCAATTCGGTGGCACACCATATAGCAATCAGCCCCAGCATTTT.